This TCR beta chain was captured in a study of cytomegalovirus exposure and HLA in healthy donors (dated by TCRdb to the late 2010s). With regard to the full study: An earlier analysis of several hundred of the donors reported 276 Gb of sequence data and 117 million unique TCR beta sequences obtained from about 200 million T cells. An early release covering more than 500 HLA-typed donors comprised 250 to 350 gigabases of sequencing data and tens of millions of unique TCR sequences. Of the 300 to 400 genotyped donors, approximately 83% fell in the genetic ancestry cluster associated with self-reported Caucasian donors. The study aimed to test whether signatures of past pathogen exposure could be identified by cataloging public T cell receptors. The study profiled the T cell repertoires of 500 to 800 subjects by immunosequencing and related them to cytomegalovirus serostatus. Along with the approximately 700-subject first cohort, a separate validation cohort of over a hundred different subjects was used. High-throughput TCR immunosequencing, statistical association of individual TCRs with disease status, and machine learning were combined to predict cytomegalovirus infection status. A later analysis re-analyzed previously published TCR beta repertoires from approximately 670 donors and added high-resolution HLA genotyping to study TCR occurrence patterns. The later analysis used no new phenotypic data to find candidate immune exposures, relying instead on TCR beta sequences and their occurrence across donors. In an earlier analysis of around 540 of the donors, high-throughput TCR beta sequencing was used to judge whether each TCR beta V gene segment behaved as functional or pseudogenic. Donor age, sex, ethnicity and CMV serostatus were compiled together with the repertoire data. Genome-wide SNP genotypes for about three fifths of the roughly 670 donors were used in a later genetic analysis, which treated that subset as a discovery cohort. Every repertoire in the discovery cohort had been generated on one and the same sequencing platform. HLA typing covered class I and class II loci at four-digit resolution. The number of typed donors differed by locus: roughly 620-640 for A, B, C, DRB1 and DQB1; roughly 510 for DQA1; fewer than 610 for DPA1; and some 430 for DPB1. Because of strong linkage in the cohort, a handful of DR-DQ haplotypes were treated as single units for association and clustering. On average, around 240,000 unique TCR beta nucleotide sequences were sequenced per donor among 398 genotyped donors of the cohort, with 15% to 20% of those sequences being non-productive. Broad study findings and their caveats: The earlier analysis of around 600 of the donors excluded 15 to 20 rarely observed V segments, including chromosome 9 orphons, because counts were too low. The classifier was reported to diagnose cytomegalovirus status with high specificity and sensitivity in both the original cohort and the validation cohort. In a later analysis, several top co-occurrence clusters were reported to appear linked to parvovirus B19, influenza, CMV and Epstein-Barr virus. Some IMGT-functional V segments, including TRBV6-2 and TRBV6-3, could not be told apart with the 87-base-pair reads, so those segments were excluded. Specific HLA alleles were associated with roughly 17,000 TCR beta sequences at a false discovery rate of 0.05 in a later analysis. In a later analysis, the rate of TCR association differed among HLA loci, with DRB1 alleles having the most associated TCRs and HLA-C alleles having the fewest. In a later genetic analysis, fewer N-insertions in productive TCRs were reported among donors in an Asian-associated ancestry cluster than the roughly 640-donor mean. When HLA alleles, especially DR and DQ, strongly co-occurred, attributing TCR associations to individual alleles was difficult. Across donors, most TCR sequences were observed very rarely, whereas some public TCRs were present in many individuals. Only TCR beta chains were sequenced in this cohort, and the absence of alpha or paired-chain data limited detectable features. A group of highly shared sequence variants was considered likely to be a technical artifact of the sequencing pipeline. The study gave a list of about 150 TCR beta chains associated with cytomegalovirus. Immune exposure information for the cohort was limited to CMV serostatus. Because HLA typing was unavailable for some donors at each locus, only the typed subset was used in association tests. Presence/absence analyses assumed roughly uniform sequencing depth across donors, an assumption that may not hold. Correlated functional status among segregating V segments might be attributable to linkage disequilibrium, but an unknown experimental factor could not be ruled out. In a later analysis, HLA-associated TCR beta chains were found to be more clonally expanded and to have lower generation probabilities than equally common non-associated chains. In vitro tests confirmed that a few of the cytomegalovirus-associated TCR beta chains recognize cytomegalovirus antigens. According to a later analysis, most CMV-associated TCR beta chains appeared to be HLA-restricted, and the HLA associations seemed to be driven largely by CMV exposure. The authors suggested that the approach could potentially be generalized to other disease states and immunological phenotypes. A further reported finding was that TCR beta sequences accurately predicted the HLA-A and HLA-B alleles for most subjects in the first cohort. An association between a missense DCLRE1C variant and V-gene and J-gene trimming of TCR beta chains was found in a later genetic analysis and replicated in an independent cohort. In an earlier analysis of approximately 600 of the donors, most TCR beta V segments were observed in productive rearrangements about 87% or about 30% of the time, broadly matching IMGT annotations.

V ends up 4 bases short and J 13 bases short, with an unmatched junction base count of 11. The CDR3 numbers 14 residues from cysteine through phenylalanine. Kept here is only the CDR3 DNA, which spans 42 bases and is read in frame from base 1. The germline V gene encodes CDR1 SGHVS and CDR2 FQNEAQ. For this clone: Its antigen is currently not known. Per-base qualities were not stored, and no clone one base away is much larger.

The cohort was made up of 500 to 850 healthy bone marrow donors. Cohort members were all nominally healthy when sampled, although unrecorded immune exposures were likely present. The donor tested CMV seronegative and was one of the 352 seronegative cohort members. A peripheral blood sample was provided by each donor, and peripheral blood mononuclear cells were used for TCR beta sequencing. The Qiagen DNeasy Blood Extraction Kit was used to extract genomic DNA from the blood cell samples. The library was generated by the immunoSEQ multiplex PCR assay. For the multiplex PCR, a mixture combining 60 forward primers for TCR Vbeta segments and 13 reverse primers for TCR Jbeta segments was used. A multiplex PCR assay on genomic DNA amplified the CDR3 region of rearranged TCR beta genes. The Illumina HiSeq System was used to sequence the amplified TCR beta libraries as 87-base-pair reads. The paper's processing steps were these. In a later analysis, some 80 million unique TCR beta chains were counted across the roughly 670 repertoires, and approximately 9.9 million of these chains were shared by at least two donors. Raw reads were error-corrected and collapsed into unique sequences by a nearest-neighbor algorithm in which closely related sequences were merged to remove PCR and sequencing errors. Alignment of CDR3 sequences to IMGT reference sequences was used to assign V, D and J gene segments. Each retained sequence needed at least a six-nucleotide match to both a V gene segment and a J gene segment. A rearrangement was called productive if the CDR3 had no stop codons and remained in frame with V and J, and every other rearrangement was called non-productive. Following IMGT convention, CDR3 was defined as the stretch from the second conserved V-encoded cysteine to the conserved J-encoded phenylalanine. In an earlier analysis of approximately 590 of the donors, sequences lacking an unambiguous match to a single V gene segment were excluded. In an earlier analysis of 450 to 700 of the donors, V segments were called functional above 56.7% productive rearrangements and were called segregating when the between-donor standard deviation exceeded 5%. A statistical classification framework was built for diagnosing cytomegalovirus status from the catalog of TCR beta chain sequences. In a later analysis, TCR nucleotide sequences were compared against IMGT/GENE-DB human TR gene sequences so that V and J genes could be assigned. In a later analysis, CDR3 sequences and most-parsimonious VDJ recombination scenarios were assigned using the TCRdist pipeline. In a later analysis, each TCR beta chain was defined by its CDR3 amino acid sequence together with its V-gene family, and reads without a unique V-gene family were excluded. As a way to deal with suspected cross-contamination and a sequencing artifact, a later analysis dropped nearly 600 nucleotide sequences that were highly shared and had low generation probability. A later analysis calculated a clonal expansion index for each public chain from normalized within-repertoire ranks of inferred template counts. In a later analysis, generation probabilities were computed with a VDJ recombination model fitted to out-of-frame rearrangements, and the resulting probabilities were checked against IGoR. In a later analysis, TCR-TCR, TCR-HLA and TCR-CMV co-occurrence was scored with hypergeometric tests, and a repertoire-size bias correction was applied to TCR pairs. A later analysis estimated false discovery rates by permuting HLA or CMV assignments 20 times. In a later analysis, co-occurring TCRs were grouped with DBSCAN, and TCRdist sequence similarity was added when clustering was performed within HLA-allele-positive subsets. Repertoires with fewer than 30,000 or more than 120,000 public chains, plus five repertoires with anomalous nucleotide sharing, were excluded from co-occurrence clustering. Held by TCRdb, this immuneACCESS table contains in-frame sequences only and omits some clones. Under half of the omission traces to an unresolved V gene where checked; the cause of the rest is unknown. V, J and clone size are those of that table, while D and trimming were read from the DNA. The sample table contains approximately 170,000 clones; only one count was recorded for roughly 72% of them. Around 1% of the sample is in the top ten clones.

The chain links TRBV7-8 with TRBJ2-1, with 9 junctional bases fitting TRBD2. Specimen: PBMCs. The clonotype was recovered from a woman aged 40 to 49 in good health and CMV-seronegative. The CDR3 reads CASSSSVEAGGQFF. The nucleotides read TGTGCCAGCAGCTCCTCAGTCGAAGCGGGAGGCCAGTTCTTC.